The 31 T cell receptor beta chains presented below share a single source sample, sequenced in a study of control samples from healthy donors and cancer patients (dated by TCRdb to 2020 to 2021). Library method: the immunoSEQ multiplex PCR assay. Not all clones reach the TCRdb copy of this immuneACCESS table, which keeps in-frame sequences only. Checked studies attribute under half of the gap to unresolved V genes and leave the rest unexplained. The sample records almost 40,000 clones, 83% of which are singletons. The top ten clonotypes cover roughly 21% of the sample. Sequencing was performed on PBMCs. Receptors originate from a woman aged 55-69 years with lung cancer.

The genes are TRBV11-2 and TRBJ2-7, with 9 bases identical to TRBD2. Germline loops: CDR1 SGHAT, CDR2 FQNNGV. V lost 2 bases to trimming and J lost 4 bases; unmatched junction nucleotides: 9. This CDR3 comprises 16 residues. The CDR3: CASSLRGASGTYEQYF. The CDR3 DNA reads TGTGCCAGCAGCTTACGGGGGGCTAGCGGGACTTACGAGCAGTACTTC.

The chain employs TRBV11-2 and TRBJ2-5, with unresolved D. CDR1 and CDR2 (germline): SGHAT, FQNNGV. This CDR3 is built from 11 residues. Trimming took off 1 base at V and 7 bases at J, with 4 bases between the two ends. The CDR3 DNA reads TGTGCCAGCAGCTTAGCCTGGACCCAGTACTTC. As protein: CASSLAWTQYF.

The chain joins TRBV28 to TRBJ1-6; 9 bases align to TRBD1. Germline lookup yields CDR1 MDHEN and CDR2 SYDVKM. J gave up 6 bases and V 7 bases, and 4 bases lay outside the gene matches. CDR3 length: 14 residues. The CDR3 DNA reads as TGTGCCAGCATCTCGGGACAGGGTAATTCACCCCTCCACTTT. Its protein product is CASISGQGNSPLHF.

This sequence joins TRBV7-2 and TRBJ2-5; 9 bases are a match to TRBD1. CDR1 is SGHTA, CDR2 FQGNSA, per germline. J was trimmed by 6 bases and V by 1 base; bases with no gene match: 3. The CDR3 consists of 14 residues. The CDR3 DNA reads TGTGCCAGCAGCTTAGACAGGGGGCGAAAGACCCAGTACTTC. Amino acids: CASSLDRGRKTQYF. Full variable domain (rest looked up from reference TRBV7-2 and TRBJ2-5): GAGVSQSPSNKVTEKGKDVELRCDPISGHTALYWYRQSLGQGLEFLIYFQGNSAPDKSGLPSDRFSAERTGGSVSTLTIQRTQQEDSAVYLCASSLDRGRKTQYFGPGTRLLVL.

The count of this clone is one. The CDR3 DNA reads as TGTGCCAGCAGCCCCCGCGGACAGGGGTGGGCGACTGAAGCTTTCTTT. It codes for CASSPRGQGWATEAFF. The rearrangement links TRBV7-9 to TRBJ1-1; 9 positions agree with TRBD1. This CDR3 spans 16 amino acids. The germline V gene has CDR1 SEHNR and CDR2 FQNEAQ (reference sequence). The V gene end was trimmed by 5 bases and the J gene end by 5 bases; junction bases not matched to a gene: 12.

This chain joins TRBV11-1 and TRBJ2-1; the D gene is possibly TRBD2 (5 bases). Trimming took off 3 bases at V and 1 base at J, with 7 bases between the two ends. This CDR3 has 14 residues. The germline V gene has CDR1 SGHAT and CDR2 FQDESV (reference sequence). The CDR3 DNA is TGTGCCAGCAGCTTGAGGGTTTCCTACAATGAGCAGTTCTTC. It translates to CASSLRVSYNEQFF.

The chain uses TRBV5-4 and TRBJ2-2; 7 nucleotides match TRBD1. In germline, CDR1 is SGHNT, CDR2 YYREEE (reference sequence). Losses at the gene ends were 2 bases for V and 4 bases for J; bases not matched to a gene: 8. There are 16 residues in the CDR3. Here the CDR3 DNA reads TGTGCCAGCAGCTTTATAGGGGGCCCGGGCACCGGGGAGCTGTTTTTT. Translation gives CASSFIGGPGTGELFF.

The V and J genes are TRBV7-9 and TRBJ2-5, with D tentatively TRBD1 or TRBD2 (5 bases each). CDR1 and CDR2 from the germline V gene are SEHNR and FQNEAQ (reference sequence). V was trimmed by 4 bases and J by 2 bases, leaving 8 bases between them. The CDR3 runs 13 residues. CDR3 DNA sequence: TGTGCCAGCAGCTGGGACGAGCAAGAGACCCAGTACTTC. The encoded protein is CASSWDEQETQYF.

CDR3 amino acids: CASSQIRRVKGYTF. Written as DNA, the CDR3 is TGTGCCAGCAGCCAGATACGCAGGGTTAAGGGCTACACCTTC. The chain employs TRBV3-1 (or the pseudogene TRBV3-2) and TRBJ1-2; the D gene is possibly TRBD1 (5 bases). Germline V gene sequence: CDR1 LGHDT, CDR2 YNNKEL (reference sequence). Deletions cut 3 bases from V and 8 bases from J, with 16 bases between. This CDR3 region has 14 residues.

The chain employs TRBV6-5 and TRBJ1-5, with a weak D call TRBD1 (5 bases). The V end lost 8 bases, the J end lost 7 bases, and 15 bases lay between the germline ends. This CDR3 has 13 residues. Germline CDR1 and CDR2: MNHEY and SVGAGI. The CDR3 DNA reads as TGTGCCAGCGCCCCGGGGGGGGTCCAGCCCCAGCATTTT. This codes for CASAPGGVQPQHF.

CDR3 amino acids: CASSLQGLAAGNEQFF. For the CDR3, the DNA is TGTGCCAGCAGCTTACAGGGACTAGCGGCTGGCAATGAGCAGTTCTTC. V is TRBV11-2 and J is TRBJ2-1; 11 bases match TRBD2. Germline lookup yields CDR1 SGHAT and CDR2 FQNNGV. Trimming cost V 2 bases and J 6 bases; bases outside gene matches: 6. This CDR3 region has 16 residues.

The rearrangement joins TRBV12-2 to TRBJ2-3; no DNA check was done on the table's D call, TRBD2. TRBV12-2 is tagged as a pseudogene. The CDR3 spans 12 residues. Here the CDR3 reads CASRLAAELQYF. The CDR3 DNA reads TGTGCAAGTCGCCTGGCGGCTGAGCTGCAGTATTTT.

The rearrangement uses TRBV5-1 and TRBJ1-1; TRBD1 is a possible D gene (5 bases). CDR3 size: 15 residues. Germline CDR1 and CDR2: SGHRS and YFSETQ. Trimming shortened V by 3 bases and J by 5 bases, and 17 bases separated the two germline ends. Written as DNA, the CDR3 is TGCGCCAGCAGCTCGGTTGGGGGGTTCGAGACTGAAGCTTTCTTT. Translation: CASSSVGGFETEAFF.

This clone was counted between two and nine times. The CDR3 DNA reads TGTGCCAGTAGTTGGGACAAACTGAACACTGAAGCTTTCTTT. Encoded protein: CASSWDKLNTEAFF. This chain connects TRBV19 to TRBJ1-1; weak D call: TRBD1 (6 bases). Per the germline V gene, CDR1 is LNHDA and CDR2 is SQIVND (reference sequence). Trimming removed 5 bases from V and 0 bases from J, with 10 bases in between. This CDR3 has 14 residues.

V and J are TRBV7-9 and TRBJ2-6; D is unresolved. Germline CDR1 SEHNR, CDR2 FQNEAQ (reference sequence). This CDR3 has 15 residues. V was shortened by 1 base and J by 4 bases, with 8 bases between the two germline ends. CDR3 DNA sequence: TGTGCCAGCAGCTTAGGGGCTGGCGGGGCCAACGTCCTGACTTTC. This sequence encodes CASSLGAGGANVLTF.

This clone is a singleton in its sample. The chain is built from TRBV11-3 and TRBJ2-2; tentative D call: TRBD1 (5 bases). CDR3 size: 14 residues. With 5 bases removed from V and 5 bases from J, the gap between germline ends came to 12 bases. CDR1 and CDR2 (germline): SGHNT, YENEEA. This CDR3 reads CASSADSLTGELFF. The CDR3 DNA reads TGTGCCAGCAGCGCCGACAGCCTAACCGGGGAGCTGTTTTTT.

This chain connects TRBV7-2 to TRBJ1-1, with 12 positions matching TRBD1. The CDR3 contains 15 residues. V was pared by 5 bases and J by 11 bases, with 12 bases of the junction left unmatched. Germline CDR1 reads SGHTA; CDR2 reads FQGNSA. CDR3 protein: CASSDTGTGGIRAFF. The CDR3 DNA reads TGTGCCAGCAGCGACACCGGGACAGGGGGCATTAGGGCTTTCTTT.

A single count supports this clone. The chain carries TRBV27 and TRBJ1-4, with 11 positions matching TRBD1. From germline, CDR1 is MNHEY and CDR2 SMNVEV (reference sequence). The CDR3 sequence is 16 residues long. The V and J ends lost 0 bases and 8 bases, in that order; junction bases with no gene match: 5. The CDR3 nucleotides read TGTGCCAGCAGTTTATCGGGGACAGGGGGTTGGGAAAAACTGTTTTTT. Amino acid sequence: CASSLSGTGGWEKLFF.

The CDR3 DNA follows: TGTGCCAGCAGCTCCACTTTGTTGGGGGACGACTACGAGCAGTACTTC. It is translated as CASSSTLLGDDYEQYF. The V gene is TRBV13, the J gene TRBJ2-7, with D perhaps given as TRBD1 or TRBD2 (5 bases each). V lost 4 bases, J lost 3 bases, and 19 bases lay in between. This CDR3 has 16 amino acids. Per germline, CDR1 PRHDT and CDR2 FYEKMQ (reference sequence). The full variable domain, its missing parts supplied by reference TRBV13 and TRBJ2-7, is AAGVIQSPRHLIKEKRETATLKCYPIPRHDTVYWYQQGPGQDPQFLISFYEKMQSDKGSIPDRFSAQQFSDYHSELNMSSLELGDSALYFCASSSTLLGDDYEQYFGPGTRLTVT.

This chain joins TRBV19 and TRBJ2-7; 8 positions match TRBD1. Losses at the gene ends were 6 bases for V and 2 bases for J; bases not matched to a gene: 6. Germline CDR1 reads LNHDA; CDR2 reads SQIVND (reference sequence). The CDR3 has 14 residues. The CDR3 region has the DNA TGTGCCAGTAGACCTGGACAGGGACCCTACGAGCAGTACTTC. Translation gives CASRPGQGPYEQYF.

This chain links TRBV28 with TRBJ2-7; TRBD2 matches 7 bases. The V segment lost 6 bases and the J segment 6 bases; nucleotides outside the gene matches: 11. The germline gives CDR1 MDHEN, CDR2 SYDVKM. This CDR3 is built from 14 residues. CDR3 sequence reads: CASRRVGGLREQYF. The CDR3 DNA sequence: TGTGCCAGCAGGAGAGTGGGGGGACTACGCGAGCAGTACTTC.

The chain joins TRBV5-6 to TRBJ1-1; D is ambiguous. Germline V gene lookup returns CDR1 SGHDT and CDR2 YYEEEE. The CDR3 length is 12 residues. V lost 2 bases, J lost 7 bases, and 9 bases lay in between. The DNA of the CDR3 is TGTGCCAGCAGCTTAATGCTTAATGAAGCTTTCTTT. It is translated as CASSLMLNEAFF.

The V gene is TRBV2, the J gene TRBJ2-2; D is undetermined. This CDR3 is built from 15 residues. In germline, CDR1 is SNHLY, CDR2 FYNNEI. V was clipped by 4 bases and J by 0 bases, with 9 bases between them. The CDR3 DNA reads as TGTGCCAGCAGTGTTTCCGGATCGAACACCGGGGAGCTGTTTTTT. This encodes CASSVSGSNTGELFF.

The V call is TRBV7-9, the J call TRBJ2-7; TRBD2 might be the D (5 bases). Deletions cut 5 bases from V and 3 bases from J, with 14 bases between. In germline, CDR1 is SEHNR, CDR2 FQNEAQ (reference sequence). CDR3 length equals 14 residues. In DNA form, the CDR3 reads TGTGCCAGCAGCCCTACTAGTCACAACTACGAGCAGTACTTC. Translating it yields CASSPTSHNYEQYF.

This CDR3 is CASSDPLDEQYF. DNA of the CDR3: TGCGCCAGCAGTGACCCCCTCGACGAGCAGTACTTC. This chain links TRBV10-2 with TRBJ2-7; D gene unclear. The V end lost 3 bases, the J end lost 5 bases, and 8 bases lay between the germline ends. Germline values: CDR1 WSHSY, CDR2 SAAADI. The CDR3 extends over 12 amino acids.

CDR3 residues: CASRGLFSGANVLTF. The CDR3 bases are TGTGCCAGCCGGGGACTGTTCTCTGGGGCCAACGTCCTGACTTTC. The chain carries TRBV2 and TRBJ2-6; the D gene is possibly TRBD2 (6 bases). With 8 bases removed from V and 0 bases from J, the gap between germline ends came to 11 bases. CDR3 length: 15 amino acids. From germline, CDR1 is SNHLY and CDR2 FYNNEI.

This chain joins TRBV7-2 and TRBJ2-7; D unresolved. The CDR3 consists of 12 residues. The V end was cut by 5 bases, the J end by 6 bases, with 11 bases between. Germline lookup yields CDR1 SGHTA and CDR2 FQGNSA. The CDR3 DNA sequence: TGTGCCAGCAGCCCTGGAATCGGCGAGCAGTACTTC. As protein: CASSPGIGEQYF.

This chain uses TRBV19 with TRBJ1-1; no clear D gene. The CDR3 has 15 residues. Trimming removed 6 bases from V and 4 bases from J, with 18 bases in between. The germline V gene has CDR1 LNHDA and CDR2 SQIVND (reference sequence). CDR3 coding DNA: TGTGCCAGTAGCCCCCTTGTGTCCGTGGGCACTGAAGCTTTCTTT. Protein: CASSPLVSVGTEAFF. The variable domain in full, with the rest retrieved from reference TRBV19 and TRBJ1-1, is DGGITQSPKYLFRKEGQNVTLSCEQNLNHDAMYWYRQDPGQGLRLIYYSQIVNDFQKGDIAEGYSVSREKKESFPLTVTSAQKNPTAFYLCASSPLVSVGTEAFFGQGTRLTVV.

This clone was seen just once. This chain connects TRBV2 to TRBJ1-2; no clear D. V lost 4 bases and J 8 bases, leaving 11 bases between the germline ends. The CDR3 is made up of 12 amino acids. CDR1 and CDR2 from the germline V gene are SNHLY and FYNNEI. CDR3 region: CASSGPPRGYTF. CDR3 sequence (DNA): TGTGCCAGCAGTGGTCCACCTCGCGGCTACACCTTC. The whole variable domain, filled in from reference TRBV2 and TRBJ1-2, reads EPEVTQTPSHQVTQMGQEVILRCVPISNHLYFYWYRQILGQKVEFLVSFYNNEISEKSEIFDDQFSVERPDGSNFTLKIRSTKLEDSAMYFCASSGPPRGYTFGSGTRLTVV.

This chain connects TRBV11-2 to TRBJ1-2, with D tentatively TRBD1 (5 bases). The CDR3 is 15 residues long. V lost 5 bases, J lost 3 bases, and 16 bases lay in between. Germline assignment: CDR1 SGHAT and CDR2 FQNNGV. In DNA, the CDR3 is TGTGCCAGCAGCCGTACTGTGGGGGAAGACTATGGCTACACCTTC. It specifies CASSRTVGEDYGYTF.

Comments on this clone: The same CDR3 arises from other DNA sequences in this sample as well. The chain uses TRBV18 and TRBJ2-4; TRBD2 aligns across 12 bases. The V segment lost 4 bases and the J segment 2 bases; nucleotides outside the gene matches: 12. The CDR3 spans 19 residues. Germline CDR1 is KGHSH and CDR2 is LQKENI. Written as DNA, the CDR3 is TGTGCCAGCTCACAACGGACTAGCGGGGCTTATGGGACCAAAAACATTCAGTACTTC. As protein: CASSQRTSGAYGTKNIQYF.